This T cell receptor (beta chain) was captured in a study of cytomegalovirus exposure and HLA in healthy donors. About the research overall: The same platform as the approximately 700 first-cohort repertoires was used for the 100 to 150 validation repertoires, a later analysis reported. The study, taken as a whole, reports: Some TCR beta chains (about 180 of them) were listed as cytomegalovirus-associated.

Only in-frame clones appear in the TCRdb table, and some are missing; sequencing was by immunoSEQ multiplex PCR. The sample holds roughly 310,000 clones; approximately 85% are singletons and the top ten take more than 0.95%. About this clone: The antigen remains undetermined.

The donors were part of the approximately 130-subject validation cohort, which stood apart from the approximately 700-subject first cohort. Source material: PBMCs. The TCR comes from a young man in good health and CMV-seronegative.

The CDR3 DNA reads as TGTGCCAGCAGCCAGCGGGGTCCAAACATTCAGTACTTC. It translates to CASSQRGPNIQYF. The rearrangement joins TRBV7-9 to TRBJ2-4; TRBD2 matches 7 bases. CDR3 size: 13 residues. Germline V gives CDR1 SEHNR, CDR2 FQNEAQ (reference sequence). The V and J ends lost 5 bases and 6 bases, in that order; junction bases with no gene match: 4. The full variable domain, rest sourced from reference TRBV7-9 and TRBJ2-4, is DTGVSQNPRHKITKRGQNVTFRCDPISEHNRLYWYRQTLGQGPEFLTYFQNEAQLEKSRLLSDRFSAERPKGSFSTLEIQRTEQGDSAMYLCASSQRGPNIQYFGAGTRLSVL.